This TCR beta chain was sequenced in a study of blood T cell repertoires in COVID-19. Study summary: Researchers got acute and convalescent COVID-19 samples from the United States, Italy and Spain. In each case, the material was cDNA or gDNA derived from T cells, B-cell-depleted T cells, or PBMCs.

CDR3 size: 14 residues. Germline trimming cut 3 bases from V and 5 bases from J; bases unmatched to any gene: 3. Germline CDR1 MNHNS, CDR2 SASEGT. Per the authors' pipeline: Reference gene primer amplification yielded estimated nucleated cell counts. Clones were sequenced by immunoSEQ multiplex PCR, and TCRdb holds only the in-frame ones, with some missing. The V and J calls and the clone size are those of that table, but D and trimming were determined from the DNA. The data contain under 200,000 clones, 87% of them seen just once; the ten biggest clones take up 2.5%. The rearrangement joins TRBV6-1 to TRBJ1-2, with TRBD1 matching over 10 bases. Sequencing used peripheral blood. The receptor was isolated from a man between 40 and 49 years old with active or convalescent COVID-19. CDR3 DNA: TGTGCCAGCAGTGAGGACAGGGGGGATTATGGCTACACCTTC. This gives the protein CASSEDRGDYGYTF.